This T cell receptor (beta chain) was captured by sequencing in a study of shared clonotypes between healthy human individuals. Overall study results and limits: Only blood was sampled, and tissue TCR repertoires likely differ from blood ones.

V shed 4 bases and J 3 bases; nucleotides not matched to a gene: 7. Germline V gene data show CDR1 as MDHEN and CDR2 as SYDVKM. The CDR3 sequence is 15 residues long. The authors' processing: Filtering differed since immunoSEQ provided only junctions, with no quality scores. Assay used: immunoSEQ multiplex PCR; TCRdb lists only in-frame clones, some missing. V, J and clone size are taken as reported in that table, and D and trimming were inferred from the DNA itself. The sample lists 850,000 to 1,100,000 clones, 60% to 80% occurring once. Regarding this clone: The antigen remains undetermined.

The sequenced sample consisted of memory CD4+ T cells from PBMCs. This sample's subset: CD45RA-negative fraction. The chain carries TRBV28 and TRBJ1-2; 8 bases agree with TRBD1. The sequence came from a man aged 18 to 29 in good health. Some clones in this sample may be carry-over from other donors' samples. Written as DNA, the CDR3 is TGTGCCAGCAGTTCCCAACAGGGGGGCTACTATGGCTACACCTTC. This encodes CASSSQQGGYYGYTF.